This T cell receptor beta chain was observed in a study of cytomegalovirus exposure and HLA in healthy donors (dated by TCRdb to between 2016 and 2019). Describing the broader study: According to an earlier analysis of several hundred of the donors, about 179 million T cells yielded some 120 million unique TCR beta sequences and 250 to 350 Gb of sequence data. Among several hundred genotyped donors of the cohort, an average of around 250,000 unique TCR beta nucleotide sequences was sequenced per donor, of which 15% to 20% were non-productive. A later genetic analysis took genome-wide SNP genotypes for about three fifths of the 666 donors and used that subset as a discovery cohort. An early release covering about 600 HLA-typed donors comprised around 300 gigabases of sequencing data and tens of millions of unique TCR sequences. An earlier analysis of approximately 640 of the donors applied high-throughput TCR beta sequencing to assess whether each TCR beta V gene segment acted as functional or pseudogenic. Of the 300 to 450 genotyped donors, 75% to 85% were placed in the genetic ancestry cluster associated with self-reported Caucasian donors. Typing coverage differed by locus: A, B, C, DRB1 and DQB1 were typed in about 629-640 donors, DQA1 in 500 to 550, DPA1 in over 600, and DPB1 in 472. About five DR-DQ haplotypes were handled as single units for association and clustering because linkage in the cohort was strong. Using immunosequencing, the study profiled T cell repertoires from about 610 subjects and related those repertoires to cytomegalovirus serostatus. Donor age, sex, ethnicity and CMV serostatus were collected together with the repertoire data. To predict cytomegalovirus infection status, the study combined high-throughput TCR immunosequencing, statistical association of individual TCRs with disease status, and machine learning. The study aimed to test whether cataloging public T cell receptors could reveal signatures of past pathogen exposure. All discovery cohort repertoires had been generated using a single sequencing platform. Rather than drawing on any new phenotypic data, the later analysis identified candidate immune exposures from TCR beta sequences and the way those sequences occurred across donors. Class I and class II HLA loci were covered by the typing at four-digit resolution. Besides the first cohort of roughly 660 subjects, a separate validation cohort made up of 120 different subjects was used. In a later analysis, previously published TCR beta repertoires from several hundred donors were re-analyzed and high-resolution HLA genotyping was added so that TCR occurrence patterns could be studied. Findings and caveats that apply to the study as a whole: The authors suggested that the approach could potentially be extended to other disease states and immunological phenotypes. For the cohort, immune exposure information was limited to CMV serostatus. According to a later analysis, parvovirus B19, influenza, CMV and Epstein-Barr virus appeared linked to several top co-occurrence clusters. Correlated functional status among segregating V segments might reflect linkage disequilibrium, but an unknown experimental factor could not be ruled out. A total of roughly 160 TCR beta chains were listed by the study as associated with cytomegalovirus. The classifier was reported to diagnose cytomegalovirus status with high specificity and sensitivity in both the original and validation cohorts. Compared with equally common non-associated chains, HLA-associated TCR beta chains in a later analysis were more clonally expanded and had lower generation probabilities. Assigning TCR associations to individual alleles was difficult when HLA alleles, especially DR and DQ, strongly co-occurred. The cohort was sequenced for TCR beta chains only, and without alpha or paired-chain data the features that could be detected were limited. A few of the identified cytomegalovirus-associated TCR beta chains were confirmed in vitro to be specific for cytomegalovirus antigens. Most TCR sequences were seen in very few donors, while some public TCRs were found in many individuals. Because HLA typing was unavailable for some donors at each locus, only the typed subset was used in association tests. Specific HLA alleles were associated with some 15,000 TCR beta sequences at a false discovery rate of 0.05 in a later analysis. In an earlier analysis of some 500 of the donors, most TCR beta V segments were observed in productive rearrangements about 87% or about 30% of the time, broadly matching IMGT annotations. The sequencing pipeline was judged likely to have produced a cluster of highly shared sequence variants as a technical artifact. In a later analysis, TCR association rates were found to vary across HLA loci, with the most associated TCRs seen for DRB1 alleles and the fewest for HLA-C alleles. A further reported finding was that TCR beta sequences accurately predicted the HLA-A and HLA-B alleles for most subjects in the first cohort. An association between a missense DCLRE1C variant and V-gene and J-gene trimming of TCR beta chains was found in a later genetic analysis and replicated in an independent cohort. The earlier analysis of around 600 of the donors excluded 15 to 20 rarely observed V segments, including chromosome 9 orphons, because counts were too low. A later analysis found that most CMV-associated TCR beta chains appeared HLA-restricted, with HLA associations seemingly driven largely by CMV exposure. The 87-base-pair reads could not distinguish some IMGT-functional V segments, including TRBV6-2 and TRBV6-3, so those segments were excluded. Presence/absence analyses assumed roughly uniform sequencing depth across donors, an assumption that may not hold. According to a later genetic analysis, donors in an Asian-associated ancestry cluster had fewer N-insertions in productive TCRs than the roughly 700-donor mean.

The cohort comprised under 700 healthy bone marrow donors. All cohort members were sampled while nominally healthy, although unrecorded immune exposures were likely present. The donor was CMV seronegative and belonged to the group of 352 seronegative cohort members. Each donor provided a peripheral blood sample, and peripheral blood mononuclear cells were used for TCR beta sequencing. Genomic DNA was extracted from the blood cell samples with the Qiagen DNeasy Blood Extraction Kit. Turning to this clone: It has no known antigen specificity. The input lacks base qualities; no much larger clone sits a single base away.

Receptors were amplified or captured by the immunoSEQ multiplex PCR assay. For the multiplex PCR, a mixture combining 60 forward primers for TCR Vbeta segments and 13 reverse primers for TCR Jbeta segments was used. A multiplex PCR assay on genomic DNA amplified the CDR3 region of rearranged TCR beta genes. Amplified TCR beta libraries were sequenced as 87-base-pair reads on the Illumina HiSeq System. The study's processing was this. In a later analysis, tens of millions of unique TCR beta chains were counted across the approximately 670 repertoires, and approximately 9.9 million of these chains were shared by at least two donors. Raw reads were error-corrected and collapsed into unique sequences with a nearest-neighbor algorithm that merged closely related sequences to remove PCR and sequencing errors. Alignment of CDR3 sequences to IMGT reference sequences was used to assign V, D and J gene segments. For a sequence to be retained, a match of at least six nucleotides was required to both a V gene segment and a J gene segment. Rearrangements were classified as productive when the CDR3 lacked stop codons and remained in frame with V and J, and all other rearrangements were classified as non-productive. Following IMGT convention, CDR3 was defined as the stretch from the second conserved V-encoded cysteine to the conserved J-encoded phenylalanine. The earlier analysis of 587 of the donors excluded any sequence lacking an unambiguous match to a single V gene segment. In an earlier analysis of 587 of the donors, a V segment was called functional when productive rearrangements were above 56.7%, and segregating when the standard deviation between donors exceeded 5%. A statistical classification framework was built for diagnosing cytomegalovirus status from the catalog of TCR beta chain sequences. In a later analysis, TCR nucleotide sequences were compared against IMGT/GENE-DB human TR gene sequences so that V and J genes could be assigned. The TCRdist pipeline was used in a later analysis to assign CDR3 sequences and most-parsimonious VDJ recombination scenarios. A later analysis defined each TCR beta chain by its CDR3 amino acid sequence plus V-gene family, and excluded reads lacking a unique V-gene family. To address suspected cross-contamination and a sequencing artifact, a later analysis removed approximately 590 highly shared, low-generation-probability nucleotide sequences. In a later analysis, a clonal expansion index was calculated for each public chain from normalized within-repertoire ranks of inferred template counts. In a later analysis, generation probabilities were computed with a VDJ recombination model fitted to out-of-frame rearrangements, and the resulting probabilities were checked against IGoR. Hypergeometric tests were used in a later analysis to score TCR-TCR, TCR-HLA and TCR-CMV co-occurrence, with a repertoire-size bias correction applied to the TCR pairs. In a later analysis, false discovery rates were estimated by permuting HLA or CMV assignments 20 times. In a later analysis, co-occurring TCRs were grouped with DBSCAN, and TCRdist sequence similarity was added when clustering was performed within HLA-allele-positive subsets. For co-occurrence clustering, repertoires with fewer than 30,000 or more than 120,000 public chains were excluded, along with roughly 5 repertoires with anomalous nucleotide sharing. Not all clones reach the TCRdb copy of this immuneACCESS table, which keeps in-frame sequences only. Checked studies attribute under half of the gap to unresolved V genes and leave the rest unexplained. The V and J calls and clone size were taken over from that table, and D and trimming were inferred from the DNA. Across this sample there are about 200,000 clones, with more than 85% seen only once. The ten largest clones add up to roughly 1.8% of the sample.

The junction carries 13 bases between V and J, which are trimmed by 2 bases and 5 bases respectively. CDR1 and CDR2 were assigned from the germline V gene (reference sequence) as SEHNR and FQNEAQ. Including the terminal cysteine and phenylalanine, the CDR3 comprises 14 residues. Solely the CDR3 DNA is kept, with 42 bases framed from the first base. Specimen: PBMCs. Here the chain combines TRBV7-9 and TRBJ2-7; matching of 5 bases hints at TRBD1 as the D gene. The sequence was collected from a woman aged 18-35 years in good health and CMV-seronegative. The nucleotides read TGTGCCAGCAGCTTAACGGCAGGGTCCGACGAGCAGTACTTC. Translated, it reads CASSLTAGSDEQYF.